Here is one T cell receptor beta chain with its context. The assay was immunoSEQ multiplex PCR, and TCRdb's table has in-frame clones only and misses some. This table holds approximately 90,000 clones, around 96% found once. The data derive from a study of technical replicates of blood from several donors. The V gene end was trimmed by 4 bases and the J gene end by 7 bases; junction bases not matched to a gene: 5. Germline V gene lookup returns CDR1 MGHRA and CDR2 YSYEKL. This CDR3 contains 14 residues. The sequence derives from a human donor in good health. The sequenced sample was T cells isolated from PBMCs. The V call is TRBV4-1, the J call TRBJ1-4, with 8 bases aligning to TRBD1. The CDR3 DNA reads TGCGCCAGCAGCCTAGGACAGGGTACTGAAAAACTGTTTTTT. Amino acids: CASSLGQGTEKLFF.